This T cell receptor (beta chain) appears in the sequencing data of a study of cytomegalovirus exposure and HLA in healthy donors (TCRdb year 2017). For the wider study: An earlier analysis of 587 of the donors reported more than 250 Gb of sequence data and 117 million unique TCR beta sequences from 150 million to 200 million T cells. Roughly 300 gigabases of sequencing data and around 87 million unique TCR sequences were included in an early release covering 500 to 750 HLA-typed donors. Of the roughly 400 genotyped donors, 81% fell in the genetic ancestry cluster associated with self-reported Caucasian donors. The aim of the study was to test whether cataloging public T cell receptors could identify signatures of past pathogen exposure. The study used immunosequencing to profile the T cell repertoires of 666 subjects and linked those repertoires to cytomegalovirus serostatus. Along with the roughly 670-subject first cohort, a separate validation cohort of about 110 different subjects was used. High-throughput TCR immunosequencing, statistical association of individual TCRs with disease status, and machine learning were combined to predict cytomegalovirus infection status. In a later analysis, previously published TCR beta repertoires from 600 to 850 donors were re-analyzed and high-resolution HLA genotyping was added so that TCR occurrence patterns could be studied. The later analysis used no new phenotypic data to find candidate immune exposures, relying instead on TCR beta sequences and their occurrence across donors. An earlier analysis of 587 of the donors used high-throughput TCR beta sequencing to judge whether each TCR beta V gene segment behaved as functional or pseudogenic. Donor age, sex, ethnicity and CMV serostatus were compiled together with the repertoire data. A later genetic analysis used genome-wide SNP genotypes for about 60% of the roughly 700 donors, treating that subset as a discovery cohort. All discovery cohort repertoires had been generated using a single sequencing platform. Class I and class II HLA loci were covered by the typing at four-digit resolution. The number of typed donors differed by locus: 629-630 for A, B, C, DRB1 and DQB1; approximately 520 for DQA1; approximately 600 for DPA1; and 450 to 480 for DPB1. Five DR-DQ haplotypes were treated as single units for association and clustering because of strong linkage in the cohort. Among some 400 genotyped donors of the cohort, an average of around 240,000 unique TCR beta nucleotide sequences were sequenced per donor, around a sixth of them non-productive.

On the study overall, not on this receptor specifically: Compared with equally common non-associated chains, HLA-associated TCR beta chains in a later analysis were more clonally expanded and had lower generation probabilities. The study gave a list of some 150 TCR beta chains associated with cytomegalovirus. Correlated functional status among segregating V segments might be attributable to linkage disequilibrium, but an unknown experimental factor could not be ruled out. In both the original and validation cohorts, the classifier was reported to diagnose cytomegalovirus status with high specificity and sensitivity. Because the 87-base-pair reads could not distinguish some IMGT-functional V segments, including TRBV6-2 and TRBV6-3, those segments were excluded. The only immune exposure information available for the cohort was CMV serostatus. Most TCR sequences were seen in very few donors, while some public TCRs were found in many individuals. In an earlier analysis of roughly 500 of the donors, most TCR beta V segments appeared in productive rearrangements about 90% or about 30% of the time, broadly matching IMGT annotations. According to a later analysis, most CMV-associated TCR beta chains appeared to be HLA-restricted, and the HLA associations seemed to be driven largely by CMV exposure. Because HLA typing was missing for some donors at each locus, association tests included only the typed subset. A later genetic analysis reported fewer N-insertions in productive TCRs among donors in an Asian-associated ancestry cluster than the roughly 620-donor mean. In a later analysis, several top co-occurrence clusters were reported to appear linked to parvovirus B19, influenza, CMV and Epstein-Barr virus. A later analysis associated about 18,000 TCR beta sequences with specific HLA alleles at a false discovery rate of 0.05. Roughly uniform sequencing depth across donors was assumed in presence/absence analyses, although this assumption may not hold. V-gene and J-gene trimming of TCR beta chains was associated with a missense DCLRE1C variant in a later genetic analysis, and the association was replicated in an independent cohort. A later analysis found that TCR association rates varied across HLA loci, with DRB1 alleles showing the most associated TCRs and HLA-C alleles the fewest. Strong co-occurrence of HLA alleles, especially DR and DQ, made assigning TCR associations to individual alleles difficult. Around 16 rarely observed V segments, including chromosome 9 orphons, were excluded from the earlier analysis of several hundred of the donors because counts were too low. This cohort had only TCR beta chains sequenced, and the lack of alpha or paired-chain data limited which features could be detected. A further reported finding was that TCR beta sequences accurately predicted the HLA-A and HLA-B alleles for most subjects in the first cohort. A few of the identified cytomegalovirus-associated TCR beta chains were confirmed in vitro to be specific for cytomegalovirus antigens. The authors suggested that the approach could potentially be extended to other disease states and immunological phenotypes. A cluster of highly shared sequence variants was judged likely to represent a technical artifact of the sequencing pipeline.

Libraries were made using the immunoSEQ multiplex PCR assay. For the multiplex PCR, a mixture combining 60 forward primers for TCR Vbeta segments and 13 reverse primers for TCR Jbeta segments was used. A multiplex PCR assay on genomic DNA amplified the CDR3 region of rearranged TCR beta genes. On the Illumina HiSeq System, the amplified TCR beta libraries were sequenced as 87-base-pair reads. As for the authors' bioinformatics: Across the 500 to 750 repertoires, a later analysis counted 78 million or so unique TCR beta chains, about 10 million of which were shared by at least two donors. A nearest-neighbor algorithm error-corrected the raw reads and collapsed the reads into unique sequences, merging closely related sequences to remove PCR and sequencing errors. V, D and J gene segments were assigned by aligning CDR3 sequences to IMGT reference sequences. For a sequence to be retained, a match of at least six nucleotides to both a V gene segment and a J gene segment was required. Rearrangements were classified as productive when the CDR3 lacked stop codons and remained in frame with V and J, and all other rearrangements were classified as non-productive. CDR3 was defined by IMGT convention, running from the second conserved V-encoded cysteine to the conserved J-encoded phenylalanine. In an earlier analysis of more than 550 of the donors, sequences lacking an unambiguous match to a single V gene segment were excluded. In an earlier analysis of approximately 590 of the donors, a V segment was called functional when productive rearrangements were above 56.7%, and segregating when the standard deviation between donors exceeded 5%. A statistical classification framework was developed to diagnose cytomegalovirus status using the catalog of TCR beta chain sequences. In a later analysis, TCR nucleotide sequences were compared against IMGT/GENE-DB human TR gene sequences so that V and J genes could be assigned. The TCRdist pipeline was used in a later analysis to assign CDR3 sequences and most-parsimonious VDJ recombination scenarios. In a later analysis, each TCR beta chain was defined by its CDR3 amino acid sequence together with its V-gene family, and reads lacking a unique V-gene family were excluded. A later analysis removed 592 highly shared, low-generation-probability nucleotide sequences to deal with suspected cross-contamination and a sequencing artifact. In a later analysis, a clonal expansion index for each public chain was calculated from normalized within-repertoire ranks of inferred template counts. In a later analysis, generation probabilities were computed with a VDJ recombination model fitted to out-of-frame rearrangements, and the resulting probabilities were checked against IGoR. In a later analysis, hypergeometric tests were used to score TCR-TCR, TCR-HLA and TCR-CMV co-occurrence, with a repertoire-size bias correction applied to TCR pairs. A later analysis estimated false discovery rates by permuting HLA or CMV assignments 20 times. In a later analysis, co-occurring TCRs were grouped using DBSCAN, with TCRdist sequence similarity added in when clustering inside HLA-allele-positive subsets. Repertoires with fewer than 30,000 or more than 120,000 public chains, plus five repertoires with anomalous nucleotide sharing, were excluded from co-occurrence clustering. TCRdb limited this immuneACCESS table to in-frame rearrangements with V and J called. A share of clones is missing; checked studies link under half to unresolved V genes, and the rest is unexplained. V, J and clone size were drawn from that table, and D and trimming were deduced from the DNA. The sample table holds about 200,000 clones, of which 60% to 85% were seen once. Less than 2% of the sample goes to the ten largest clones.

Details on this clone: The antigen it recognizes is unknown. No base qualities exist here, and no much larger clone lies one base off it.

The cohort consisted of fewer than 700 healthy bone marrow donors. Cohort members were all nominally healthy when sampled, although unrecorded immune exposures were likely present. The donor tested CMV seropositive and was one of the 289 seropositive cohort members. A peripheral blood sample was provided by each donor, and peripheral blood mononuclear cells were used for TCR beta sequencing. Genomic DNA extraction from the blood cell samples was performed with the Qiagen DNeasy Blood Extraction Kit. CDR1 and CDR2, per the germline V gene (reference sequence), are SGHNT and YYREEE. Counted from cysteine to phenylalanine, this CDR3 has 12 amino acids. CDR3 DNA is the only sequence kept; it has 36 bases, read in frame from the first base. The junction shows trimming of 1 base on V and 8 bases on J, plus 9 bases between the germline ends.

The clonotype originates from a girl between 10 and 17 years old in good health and CMV-seropositive. Input material: PBMCs. Here the chain combines TRBV5-4 and TRBJ1-2; the D segment cannot be called with confidence. The CDR3: CASSLWPRGYTF. The DNA reads TGTGCCAGCAGCTTGTGGCCGCGGGGCTACACCTTC.